The rows below give T cell receptor beta chains drawn from one sample of a study of blood T cell repertoires in COVID-19. Data came from immunoSEQ multiplex PCR; TCRdb stores just in-frame clones and leaves some out. The sample lists around 150,000 clones, about 80% occurring once. Input material: PBMCs or T cells enriched from blood (not recorded which). The receptors were gathered from a man aged 50-59 years who had recovered from COVID-19. CDR3s include the opening cysteine and the closing phenylalanine or tryptophan. Fields, in order: CDR3 protein, CDR3 DNA, clone size, V gene, D gene, J gene. D genes are given only for firm matches. Not all rows give a size; the values are once, few, many and, for expanded clones, a class.

CDR3: CASSLAQGQGVGTQYF; DNA: TGCGCCAGCAGCTTGGCGCAGGGACAGGGTGTCGGTACGCAGTATTTT; size: -; V: TRBV5-1; D: TRBD1; J: TRBJ2-3
CDR3: CASSGTGTGYTF; DNA: TGTGCCAGCAGTGGGACAGGGACTGGCTACACCTTC; size: -; V: TRBV2; D: TRBD1; J: TRBJ1-2
CDR3: CASKAGIDTQYF; DNA: TGTGCCAGCAAGGCAGGGATAGATACGCAGTATTTT; size: -; V: TRBV12-3/TRBV12-4; D: -; J: TRBJ2-3
CDR3: CASSFVGTETEAFF; DNA: TGTGCCAGCAGCTTCGTAGGGACTGAGACTGAAGCTTTCTTT; size: -; V: TRBV7-9; D: -; J: TRBJ1-1
CDR3: CASSSQGTNEKLFF; DNA: TGTGCCAGCAGCTCGCAGGGGACTAATGAAAAACTGTTTTTT; size: few; V: TRBV7-2; D: -; J: TRBJ1-4
CDR3: CASSSLIPGQTEQYF; DNA: TGCGCCAGCAGCTCGCTAATCCCGGGACAGACCGAGCAGTACTTC; size: -; V: TRBV5-1; D: TRBD1; J: TRBJ2-7
CDR3: CASSTDYYNEQFF; DNA: TGTGCCAGCAGCACGGACTACTACAATGAGCAGTTCTTC; size: -; V: TRBV14; D: -; J: TRBJ2-1
CDR3: CASSPVGLAGVQETQYF; DNA: TGTGCCAGCAGCCCCGTGGGGCTAGCGGGGGTCCAAGAGACCCAGTACTTC; size: -; V: TRBV7-6; D: TRBD2; J: TRBJ2-5
CDR3: CASSEWGQGAGYGYTF; DNA: TGTGCCAGCAGTGAATGGGGACAGGGGGCCGGCTATGGCTACACCTTC; size: -; V: TRBV6-1; D: TRBD1; J: TRBJ1-2
CDR3: CASSRDNEQFF; DNA: TGTGCCAGCAGCCGCGACAATGAGCAGTTCTTC; size: few; V: TRBV14; D: -; J: TRBJ2-1
CDR3: CASSLGQGYLEQYF; DNA: TGCGCCAGCAGCTTGGGGCAGGGGTATCTCGAGCAGTACTTC; size: -; V: TRBV5-1; D: -; J: TRBJ2-7
CDR3: CASSPQESSSNQPQHF; DNA: TGTGCCAGCTCACCACAGGAGTCATCTAGCAATCAGCCCCAGCATTTT; size: -; V: TRBV18; D: -; J: TRBJ1-5
CDR3: CASTRRSGETQYF; DNA: TGTGCCAGCACCCGACGTTCGGGGGAGACCCAGTACTTC; size: few; V: TRBV25-1; D: -; J: TRBJ2-5
CDR3: CASSPWGGNEQFF; DNA: TGTGCCAGCTCACCCTGGGGAGGCAATGAGCAGTTCTTC; size: -; V: TRBV18; D: -; J: TRBJ2-1
CDR3: CATSRQGSRPQHF; DNA: TGTGCCACCAGCAGACAGGGCTCTAGGCCCCAGCATTTT; size: -; V: TRBV15; D: -; J: TRBJ1-5
CDR3: CASSDEQAGEKLFF; DNA: TGTGCCAGCAGTGATGAGCAGGCCGGCGAAAAACTGTTTTTT; size: -; V: TRBV2; D: -; J: TRBJ1-4
CDR3: CASSVQRDSPLHF; DNA: TGTGCCAGCAGCGTACAACGGGATTCACCCCTCCACTTT; size: -; V: TRBV7-9; D: -; J: TRBJ1-6
CDR3: CASSFRQMYEQYF; DNA: TGTGCCAGCAGCTTCAGACAGATGTACGAGCAGTACTTC; size: few; V: TRBV5-6; D: -; J: TRBJ2-7
CDR3: CASSLAVARGGTEAFF; DNA: TGTGCCAGCAGCTTAGCGGTGGCAAGAGGAGGCACTGAAGCTTTCTTT; size: -; V: TRBV7-9; D: -; J: TRBJ1-1
CDR3: CASSTGSLYQPQHF; DNA: TGTGCCAGTAGTACCGGGAGTCTGTATCAGCCCCAGCATTTT; size: -; V: TRBV19; D: -; J: TRBJ1-5
CDR3: CASSLGQGWDEQYF; DNA: TGTGCCAGCAGCTTAGGCCAGGGGTGGGACGAGCAGTACTTC; size: -; V: TRBV13; D: -; J: TRBJ2-7
CDR3: CASSIVGSRGYEQYF; DNA: TGTGCCAGTAGTATAGTGGGTAGCAGGGGCTACGAGCAGTACTTC; size: -; V: TRBV19; D: -; J: TRBJ2-7
CDR3: CASGEGTGSGEKLFF; DNA: TGTGCCAGTGGGGAGGGGACGGGGTCAGGTGAAAAACTGTTTTTT; size: -; V: TRBV9; D: -; J: TRBJ1-4
CDR3: CASSWGTSDYYEQYF; DNA: TGCGCCAGCAGTTGGGGGACTAGTGATTACTACGAGCAGTACTTC; size: once; V: TRBV5-1; D: TRBD2; J: TRBJ2-7
CDR3: CASRLRSDSPLHF; DNA: TGTGCCAGCAGGCTCCGGTCGGATTCACCCCTCCACTTT; size: -; V: TRBV5-4; D: -; J: TRBJ1-6
CDR3: CASSPDGFTKQYF; DNA: TGTGCCAGCAGTCCAGACGGGTTTACGAAGCAGTACTTC; size: once; V: TRBV27; D: -; J: TRBJ2-7
CDR3: CASSIGGGTDTQYF; DNA: TGTGCCAGTAGTATAGGGGGGGGCACAGATACGCAGTATTTT; size: -; V: TRBV19; D: -; J: TRBJ2-3
CDR3: CASSEAQNRGNYGYTF; DNA: TGTGCCAGCAGTGAAGCGCAGAACAGGGGCAACTATGGCTACACCTTC; size: few; V: TRBV6-1; D: TRBD1; J: TRBJ1-2
CDR3: CASSRTGTGVVEQYF; DNA: TGTGCCAGCAGTCGGACCGGGACAGGGGTGGTCGAGCAGTACTTC; size: once; V: TRBV6-5; D: TRBD1; J: TRBJ2-7
CDR3: CSVVGGSYNEQFF; DNA: TGCAGCGTTGTTGGCGGTTCCTACAATGAGCAGTTCTTC; size: -; V: TRBV29-1; D: -; J: TRBJ2-1
CDR3: CASSQQGYEQFF; DNA: TGTGCCAGCAGCCAACAGGGGTATGAGCAGTTCTTC; size: -; V: TRBV2; D: TRBD1; J: TRBJ2-1
CDR3: CASSVGTANYGYTF; DNA: TGTGCCAGCAGCGTCGGGACAGCTAACTATGGCTACACCTTC; size: -; V: TRBV13; D: TRBD1; J: TRBJ1-2
CDR3: CASSQDSGFGNTIYF; DNA: TGTGCCAGCAGCCAAGATTCCGGGTTCGGAAACACCATATATTTT; size: few; V: TRBV4-2; D: -; J: TRBJ1-3
CDR3: CATSPRQVTNQPQHF; DNA: TGTGCCACCAGTCCCCGACAGGTGACCAATCAGCCCCAGCATTTT; size: once; V: TRBV24-1; D: -; J: TRBJ1-5
CDR3: CASRQDMNTEAFF; DNA: TGTGCCAGCAGGCAGGATATGAACACTGAAGCTTTCTTT; size: -; V: TRBV2; D: -; J: TRBJ1-1
CDR3: CASSLVGQGARGYTF; DNA: TGTGCCAGCAGCTTAGTGGGCCAGGGGGCACGTGGCTACACCTTC; size: -; V: TRBV7-8; D: TRBD1; J: TRBJ1-2
CDR3: CASSGTGSHEAFF; DNA: TGTGCCAGCAGTGGGACAGGGAGCCATGAAGCTTTCTTT; size: -; V: TRBV5-4; D: TRBD1; J: TRBJ1-1
CDR3: CASSPPMGQGRSGYTF; DNA: TGCGCCAGCAGCCCACCCATGGGACAGGGTCGCTCTGGCTACACCTTC; size: -; V: TRBV4-1; D: TRBD1; J: TRBJ1-2
CDR3: CASGLDGGQPQHF; DNA: TGTGCTAGTGGTTTGGACGGGGGACAGCCCCAGCATTTT; size: -; V: TRBV12-5; D: -; J: TRBJ1-5
CDR3: CASSYSNSGGEKLFF; DNA: TGTGCCAGCAGTTACTCGAATAGCGGGGGCGAAAAACTGTTTTTT; size: -; V: TRBV6-5; D: -; J: TRBJ1-4
CDR3: CASSLGTGENSPLHF; DNA: TGTGCCAGCAGCTTAGGGACAGGGGAGAATTCACCCCTCCACTTT; size: once; V: TRBV7-9; D: TRBD1; J: TRBJ1-6
CDR3: CAWSVLREAAQYF; DNA: TGTGCCTGGAGTGTACTTAGAGAGGCGGCCCAGTACTTC; size: -; V: TRBV30; D: -; J: TRBJ2-5
CDR3: CASSETGHPFTEAFF; DNA: TGCGCCAGCAGCGAGACGGGACACCCGTTCACTGAAGCTTTCTTT; size: -; V: TRBV5-1; D: -; J: TRBJ1-1
CDR3: CASSLYNEQFF; DNA: TGTGCCAGCAGCCTCTACAATGAGCAGTTCTTC; size: -; V: TRBV6-5; D: -; J: TRBJ2-1
CDR3: CASSSGGSTEAFF; DNA: TGTGCCAGCAGTTCAGGGGGCTCTACTGAAGCTTTCTTT; size: -; V: TRBV7-3; D: TRBD1; J: TRBJ1-1
CDR3: CASSLRVSVGPGVSPLHF; DNA: TGTGCCAGCAGTCTCCGGGTTAGCGTCGGACCCGGCGTTTCACCCCTCCACTTT; size: -; V: TRBV27; D: -; J: TRBJ1-6
CDR3: CAWNRAGANVLTF; DNA: TGTGCCTGGAACAGAGCTGGGGCCAACGTCCTGACTTTC; size: -; V: TRBV30; D: -; J: TRBJ2-6
CDR3: CASSGRGNTEAFF; DNA: TGTGCCAGTAGCGGGAGGGGGAACACTGAAGCTTTCTTT; size: -; V: TRBV19; D: -; J: TRBJ1-1
CDR3: CASSPDRVDGYTF; DNA: TGTGCCAGCAGTCCTGACAGGGTGGATGGCTACACCTTC; size: -; V: TRBV6-5; D: TRBD1; J: TRBJ1-2
CDR3: CASSLASGEETQYF; DNA: TGTGCCAGCAGCTTAGCTAGCGGGGAAGAGACCCAGTACTTC; size: -; V: TRBV11-1; D: TRBD2; J: TRBJ2-5
CDR3: CASSALRGSVTEAFF; DNA: TGTGCCAGCAGCGCCCTACGTGGGAGCGTTACTGAAGCTTTCTTT; size: -; V: TRBV13; D: -; J: TRBJ1-1
CDR3: CAWRPGHYTEAFF; DNA: TGTGCCTGGAGGCCCGGACATTACACTGAAGCTTTCTTT; size: -; V: TRBV30; D: -; J: TRBJ1-1
CDR3: CASSVAAGAEAFF; DNA: TGTGCCAGCAGCGTAGCTGCGGGCGCCGAAGCTTTCTTT; size: -; V: TRBV9; D: -; J: TRBJ1-1
CDR3: CAWSTRGGTAKNTEAFF; DNA: TGTGCCTGGAGTACCCGCGGGGGGACAGCTAAGAACACTGAAGCTTTCTTT; size: -; V: TRBV30; D: TRBD1; J: TRBJ1-1
CDR3: CASSNIPGQVYGYTF; DNA: TGTGCCAGCAGCAATATACCCGGACAGGTCTATGGCTACACCTTC; size: -; V: TRBV5-8; D: TRBD1; J: TRBJ1-2
CDR3: CASSSRQGAEEQYF; DNA: TGTGCCAGCAGCTCAAGACAGGGGGCGGAGGAGCAGTACTTC; size: -; V: TRBV13; D: TRBD1; J: TRBJ2-7
CDR3: CSVGGRSDYTF; DNA: TGCAGCGTTGGAGGGCGCTCGGACTACACCTTC; size: -; V: TRBV29-1; D: -; J: TRBJ1-2